This T cell receptor (beta chain) came from a study of neurological immune-mediated disorders. One entry per CDR3 protein, called by TCRdb with MiXCR from the 5' RACE reads. The profile shows around 46,000 distinct CDR3 sequences, roughly 2% of them singletons. The study built unsorted libraries from 2 million PBMCs kept at -80 C. This clonotype came up many times. The CDR3 has 16 residues. V lost 4 bases, J lost 5 bases, and 7 bases stayed unmatched. From germline, CDR1 is SNHLY and CDR2 FYNNEI. The sequencing sample was made of PBMCs. The chain employs TRBV2 and TRBJ1-6, with 8 bases that match TRBD1. The TCR sequence derives from a woman between 40 and 55 years old with multiple sclerosis. The CDR3 region has the DNA TGTGCCAGCAGTGGGCCTCGGACAGGGCATAATTCACCCCTCCACTTT. Amino acids: CASSGPRTGHNSPLHF.